These 11 T cell receptor beta chains were all obtained from the same sample, sequenced in a study of CD8+ T cells in alopecia areata. RNA was isolated and reverse transcribed to cDNA, the sequencing template. Sequenced by immunoSEQ multiplex PCR; TCRdb stores in-frame clones only, minus some. This sample yields fewer than 350,000 clones, of which 58% are seen a single time; under 2% belongs to the top ten. Treatment given: oral pan-JAK inhibitor, 5-10 mg twice daily. Specimen: CD4+ T cells sorted from blood, collected at week 24, from a patient treated with tofacitinib. The receptors come from a human donor with alopecia areata.

This chain joins TRBV7-2 and TRBJ2-3, with TRBD2 identical over 12 bases. Germline V gene data show CDR1 as SGHTA and CDR2 as FQGNSA. With V trimmed by 3 bases and J by 8 bases, 9 bases remained unmatched. This CDR3 has 16 amino acids. CDR3 in DNA: TGTGCCAGCAGCTTCCCTAGCGGGGGGGCAGCCGGTACGCAGTATTTT. It is translated as CASSFPSGGAAGTQYF.

The rearrangement links TRBV4-1 to TRBJ1-2; 7 bases are a match to TRBD1. Trimming took 3 bases from V and 8 from J; bases not matched to a gene: 12. The CDR3 spans 15 residues. Per germline, CDR1 MGHRA and CDR2 YSYEKL. The CDR3 reads CASSQPRTGPGGYTF. CDR3 DNA: TGCGCCAGCAGCCAGCCTCGGACAGGCCCCGGGGGCTACACCTTC.

This clone was seen just once. This chain joins TRBV13 and TRBJ2-3; 8 bases agree with TRBD2. The V and J ends lost 7 bases and 5 bases, in that order; junction bases with no gene match: 8. The V gene's germline CDR1 is PRHDT and CDR2 FYEKMQ (reference sequence). The CDR3 is 14 amino acids. CDR3 amino acids: CASITTGGQDTQYF. CDR3 DNA: TGTGCCAGCATCACAACGGGGGGGCAAGATACGCAGTATTTT.

This clone came up many times. The rearrangement uses TRBV7-2 and TRBJ2-3, with D tentatively TRBD2 (5 bases). In germline, CDR1 is SGHTA, CDR2 FQGNSA. This CDR3 spans 13 amino acids. Trimming stripped 6 bases from V and 2 bases from J, with 9 bases between. This chain's CDR3 is CASSSDHTDTQYF. CDR3 DNA: TGTGCCAGCAGTAGCGACCACACAGATACGCAGTATTTT.

This clone was counted a few times. This same CDR3 is encoded by further DNA sequences in the sample. The chain uses TRBV5-4 and TRBJ1-1; possibly TRBD1 for D (5 bases). CDR1 SGHNT and CDR2 YYREEE come from the germline V gene (reference sequence). V was cut by 10 bases and J by 1 base, with 11 bases left in between. The CDR3 contains 12 residues. This chain's CDR3 is CASSGRNTEAFF. DNA of the CDR3: TGTGCCTCGTCAGGGCGGAACACTGAAGCTTTCTTT. Full variable domain (outside the CDR3, taken from reference TRBV5-4 and TRBJ1-1): ETGVTQSPTHLIKTRGQQVTLRCSSQSGHNTVSWYQQALGQGPQFIFQYYREEENGRGNFPPRFSGLQFPNYSSELNVNALELDDSALYLCASSGRNTEAFFGQGTRLTVV.

V usage is TRBV10-3 and J usage is TRBJ2-3; D unclear. Germline assignment: CDR1 ENHRY and CDR2 SYGVKD. The CDR3 is 15 amino acids. The V gene lost 4 bases and the J gene lost 1 base, with 12 bases spanning the gap. CDR3: CAISAATGGTDTQYF. The CDR3 nucleotides are TGTGCCATCAGTGCAGCGACTGGGGGCACAGATACGCAGTATTTT.

A word on this clone: The sample carries other DNA sequences with the same CDR3. The J gene is TRBJ1-1, the V gene TRBV30; the D is unclear. Germline CDR1 reads GTSNPN; CDR2 reads SVGIG (reference sequence). This CDR3 is built from 13 residues. Deletions cut 3 bases from V and 0 bases from J, with 8 bases between. CDR3 sequence: CAWSPTVNTEAFF. For the CDR3, the DNA is TGTGCCTGGAGCCCGACGGTGAACACTGAAGCTTTCTTT.

This chain joins TRBV19 and TRBJ2-2, with D possibly being TRBD2 (6 bases). V was shortened by 10 bases and J by 8 bases, with 20 bases between the two germline ends. The CDR3 is 14 amino acids. CDR1 and CDR2 (germline): LNHDA, SQIVND (reference sequence). As DNA, the CDR3 is TGTGCCACCCACGGGGGATCCGACTTAGGGGAGCTGTTTTTT. Translating gives CATHGGSDLGELFF.

The sample holds a few counts of this clone. The rearrangement uses TRBV5-6 and TRBJ1-1, with D uncertain. Germline loops: CDR1 SGHDT, CDR2 YYEEEE. There are 15 residues in the CDR3. V lost 4 bases and J 1 base, leaving 14 bases between the germline ends. This chain's CDR3 is CASSLWMATNTEAFF. The CDR3, as DNA: TGTGCCAGCAGCCTATGGATGGCCACGAACACTGAAGCTTTCTTT.

Only a few counts were recorded for this clone. The chain links TRBV29-1 to TRBJ2-7; a possible D gene is TRBD1 (5 bases). Trimming removed 4 bases from V and 2 bases from J, with 9 bases in between. The CDR3 loop spans 12 amino acids. Germline CDR1 and CDR2: SQVTM and ANQGSEA. CDR3 protein: CSVAEGAYEQYF. DNA of the CDR3: TGCAGCGTTGCGGAAGGGGCCTACGAGCAGTACTTC.

Regarding this clone: The DNA is omitted, as the CDR3 cannot be located on it reliably, and the CDR3 follows TCRdb's listing. The chain's CDR3 is CASSQGWGQGARPGTF. The chain joins TRBV4-3 to TRBJ1-2; the D segment call TRBD1 is taken from the table without a DNA check. CDR1 is LGHNA and CDR2 is YSLEER in the germline V gene. With termini counted, the CDR3 has 16 amino acids.